These T cell receptor beta chains were read from a single sample in a study of T-cell memory formation after mild COVID-19. TCRdb re-called the 5' RACE reads with MiXCR, one entry per CDR3 protein. This table holds about 130,000 distinct CDR3 sequences, around 15% found once. Specimen: PBMCs or a T cell subset sorted from them (not recorded which). These receptor sequences come from a man aged 18-30 years who had mild COVID-19 (a few samples of this study predate the infection). Cell type and time point are not known. Each CDR3 is given with its conserved first and last residue.

v_call cdr3_aa
TRBV7-9 CASSLARVLSAFF
TRBV19 CASRPGQGNDEQYF
TRBV12-3/TRBV12-4 CASKRREVFNSPLHF
TRBV24-1 CATSDPRRGDEQFF
TRBV4-2 CASSQETGLVKPQHF
TRBV5-1 CASSPGQGNEKLFF
TRBV20-1 CSAAAAASGDKNIQYF
TRBV6-6 CASRTARDRGGEQYF
TRBV15 CATSNRPPRPKLFF
TRBV3-1 CASSQTLAGRAYGYTF
TRBV5-4 CASSPEIDRRNTEAFF
TRBV12-3/TRBV12-4 CASSSRQGAPLHF
TRBV11-2 CASDAGGERGETQYF
TRBV5-5 CASSLLRGGAADTQYF
TRBV6-6 CASMVDEFPEAFF
TRBV6-2/TRBV6-3 CASSSTGGYQPQHF
TRBV12-3/TRBV12-4 CATSPGTMATPGF
TRBV7-9 CASIPTGSYGYTF
TRBV10-3 CAIKERERGEQFF
TRBV10-2 CASSSGYTQYF
TRBV6-6 CASIITGGGNTEAFF
TRBV6-6 CASSRRGGNGETQYF
TRBV3-1 CASSRSATSGGAFF
TRBV3-1 CASSFINEQFF
TRBV20-1 CSASNNRVNSPAQPQHF
TRBV19 CASTPVGGSNQPQHF
TRBV29-1 CSVETSGAETQYF
TRBV7-2 CASSFPLAGGGDTQYF
TRBV7-9 CASSLLAPGGNSPLHF
TRBV6-5 CASRRDQETGNTIYF
TRBV7-2 CASSPSSSSSGANVLTF
TRBV7-3 CASSLSGTDQFF
TRBV12-3/TRBV12-4 CASRRRGVANTDTQYF
TRBV6-5 CASSYPIGGNNEQFF
TRBV11-2 CAGGTGGSYEQYF
TRBV12-3/TRBV12-4 CASRLSGGLSYNEQFF
TRBV10-3 CAISESVQGETQYF
TRBV6-5 CASSYLGTGKGTDTQYF
TRBV11-2 CASSLNRGGNTIYF
TRBV20-1 CSARAWRGGGNTIYF
TRBV21-1 CASSKCHLVETNYGYTF
TRBV6-6 CASSYTGREETQYF
TRBV4-1 CASSSLTENTEAFF
TRBV6-5 CASSSGRSRTGELFF
TRBV6-1 CASSEGYEQYF
TRBV7-9 CASSRGANQETQYF
TRBV2 CASSGGLAGGEQFF
TRBV5-1 CANSKGGATDTQYF
TRBV4-3 CASSPRGTDTGELFF
TRBV12-3/TRBV12-4 CASSAWRAGRDTQYF